The clone carrying this T cell receptor beta chain was found a few times. Its specificity is unknown. This entry comes from a study of vaccination and CD4 T cells after COVID-19. Study-level points and caveats: Convalescent patients displayed spike mono-reactivity in 304 of 307 vaccine-specific clones.

Cultured CD4+ T-cell DNA underwent Oncomine TCR Beta short-read sequencing. It was cultured CD4+ T cells from which genomic DNA was extracted. TCRdb reprocessed the PCR reads with MiXCR, giving one entry per CDR3 protein. There are about 14,000 distinct CDR3 sequences in the sample; less than 60% occur only once, and approximately 10% lies in the top ten. Germline assignment: CDR1 MNHNS and CDR2 SASEGT. CDR3 length equals 19 residues. Trimming at V came to 5 bases and at J to 4 bases, leaving 15 bases not matched to a gene. Treatment of the sample: approximately 10-day PBMC culture with coronavirus spike peptide pools or control peptides (ViraFEST assay). For ViraFEST, peptide pools expanded antigen-specific T cells, after which the TCRs were sequenced. The medium had half its volume replaced with fresh IL-2 medium on days 3 and 7.

Sequencing used CD4+ T cells from blood, cultured in vitro. The sequence was obtained from a human donor who had recovered from COVID-19. V is TRBV6-1 and J is TRBJ2-5, with 14 bases aligning to TRBD2. The CDR3 here is CASSPVSKGLAGDVETQYF. DNA for the CDR3: TGTGCCAGCAGTCCCGTCTCAAAGGGACTAGCGGGAGACGTAGAGACCCAGTACTTC.